These T cell receptor beta chains were read from a single sample in a study of blood T cell repertoires in COVID-19. The repertoire was sequenced with immunoSEQ multiplex PCR; TCRdb's copy has only in-frame clones and lacks some. The profile covers fewer than 350,000 clones, with roughly 90% appearing a single time and roughly 9.9% taken by the ten largest. Sample: peripheral blood. The receptors originated from a young man with COVID-19, enrolled during active disease. Each CDR3 is given with its conserved first and last residue. Fields, in order: D gene, clone size, J gene, V gene, CDR3 protein, CDR3 DNA. A D gene is named only where the DNA matches it firmly. Where a row states a size, it is once, few, many or the class of an expanded clone; other rows omit it.

d_call: TRBD2; clone_size: NA; j_call: TRBJ2-5; v_call: TRBV15; cdr3_aa: CATSRDLAGGGETQYF; cdr3_nt: TGTGCCACCAGCAGAGATCTAGCGGGGGGCGGCGAGACCCAGTACTTC
d_call: NA; clone_size: NA; j_call: TRBJ1-5; v_call: TRBV10-1; cdr3_aa: CASSVGRVYEDQPQHF; cdr3_nt: TGCGCCAGCAGTGTGGGCAGGGTATATGAGGATCAGCCCCAGCATTTT
d_call: NA; clone_size: NA; j_call: TRBJ2-1; v_call: TRBV7-9; cdr3_aa: CASSSPAAAREFYDKGEQFF; cdr3_nt: TGTGCCAGCAGCAGTCCAGCGGCAGCGAGGGAGTTTTACGACAAGGGTGAGCAGTTCTTC
d_call: NA; clone_size: once; j_call: TRBJ1-1; v_call: TRBV28; cdr3_aa: CATSEAGGQNTEAFF; cdr3_nt: TGTGCCACCTCCGAGGCGGGGGGACAGAACACTGAAGCTTTCTTT
d_call: TRBD2; clone_size: few; j_call: TRBJ2-1; v_call: TRBV6-5; cdr3_aa: CASSLAGQPYNEQFF; cdr3_nt: TGTGCCAGCAGTCTAGCGGGGCAACCCTACAATGAGCAGTTCTTC
d_call: NA; clone_size: NA; j_call: TRBJ2-1; v_call: TRBV19; cdr3_aa: CASRITGTYNEQFF; cdr3_nt: TGTGCCAGTAGGATTACCGGGACCTACAATGAGCAGTTCTTC
d_call: TRBD1; clone_size: once; j_call: TRBJ2-1; v_call: TRBV19; cdr3_aa: CASSISPGTGWSNEQFF; cdr3_nt: TGTGCCAGTAGTATATCCCCCGGGACAGGGTGGTCCAATGAGCAGTTCTTC
d_call: NA; clone_size: NA; j_call: TRBJ1-4; v_call: TRBV28; cdr3_aa: CASSPAETTNEKLFF; cdr3_nt: TGTGCCAGCAGTCCGGCGGAAACAACTAATGAAAAACTGTTTTTT
d_call: NA; clone_size: NA; j_call: TRBJ2-7; v_call: TRBV5-1; cdr3_aa: CASSLAGGIANEQYF; cdr3_nt: TGCGCCAGCAGCTTGGCCGGGGGTATAGCTAACGAGCAGTACTTC
d_call: TRBD2; clone_size: NA; j_call: TRBJ2-1; v_call: TRBV7-8; cdr3_aa: CASSPGLAGAAAYNEQFF; cdr3_nt: TGTGCCAGCAGCCCGGGACTAGCGGGGGCGGCGGCATACAATGAGCAGTTCTTC
d_call: NA; clone_size: NA; j_call: TRBJ1-1; v_call: TRBV27; cdr3_aa: CASSLRGGTEAFF; cdr3_nt: TGTGCCAGCAGTTTGAGGGGGGGTACTGAAGCTTTCTTT
d_call: TRBD2; clone_size: NA; j_call: TRBJ2-1; v_call: TRBV27; cdr3_aa: CASRGLASNNEQFF; cdr3_nt: TGTGCCAGTAGGGGACTAGCGTCCAACAATGAGCAGTTCTTC
d_call: TRBD1; clone_size: NA; j_call: TRBJ2-2; v_call: TRBV12-5; cdr3_aa: CASGLRAGGSTGELFF; cdr3_nt: TGTGCTAGTGGTTTGAGGGCAGGGGGCAGCACCGGGGAGCTGTTTTTT
d_call: NA; clone_size: NA; j_call: TRBJ2-7; v_call: TRBV12-1; cdr3_aa: CASRRDQRGKVAGGPYEQYF; cdr3_nt: TGTGCCAGCAGAAGAGACCAAAGGGGGAAGGTAGCGGGAGGGCCCTACGAGCAGTACTTC
d_call: NA; clone_size: NA; j_call: TRBJ2-6; v_call: TRBV12-5; cdr3_aa: CASGLVLGGVRSGANVLTF; cdr3_nt: TGTGCTAGTGGTTTGGTACTAGGGGGAGTTAGATCTGGGGCCAACGTCCTGACTTTC
d_call: NA; clone_size: NA; j_call: TRBJ1-2; v_call: TRBV9; cdr3_aa: CARSVSGPGGGYTF; cdr3_nt: TGTGCCCGCAGCGTTTCCGGGCCCGGGGGGGGCTACACCTTC
d_call: TRBD1; clone_size: NA; j_call: TRBJ1-2; v_call: TRBV11-2; cdr3_aa: CASSLRTGSHYGYTF; cdr3_nt: TGTGCCAGCAGCTTAAGGACAGGGTCTCACTATGGCTACACCTTC
d_call: TRBD1; clone_size: NA; j_call: TRBJ1-6; v_call: TRBV12-5; cdr3_aa: CASGFERWGQGNSPLHF; cdr3_nt: TGTGCTAGTGGTTTCGAGCGATGGGGACAGGGCAATTCACCCCTCCACTTT
d_call: NA; clone_size: NA; j_call: TRBJ1-3; v_call: TRBV4-3; cdr3_aa: CASSQSGTHSGNTIYF; cdr3_nt: TGCGCCAGCAGCCAAAGCGGCACTCACTCTGGAAACACCATATATTTT
d_call: NA; clone_size: NA; j_call: TRBJ1-5; v_call: TRBV2; cdr3_aa: CASRETGGHQPQHF; cdr3_nt: TGTGCCAGCAGGGAAACAGGAGGGCATCAGCCCCAGCATTTT
d_call: TRBD1; clone_size: NA; j_call: TRBJ2-5; v_call: TRBV20-1; cdr3_aa: CSASGYQGTEETQYF; cdr3_nt: TGCAGTGCTAGTGGTTATCAAGGGACAGAAGAGACCCAGTACTTC
d_call: TRBD2; clone_size: NA; j_call: TRBJ2-2; v_call: TRBV19; cdr3_aa: CASSIQGGIGGELFF; cdr3_nt: TGTGCCAGTAGTATCCAGGGAGGGATCGGCGGGGAGCTGTTTTTT
d_call: TRBD2; clone_size: NA; j_call: TRBJ2-1; v_call: TRBV11-3; cdr3_aa: CASSRGLAGGHSYNEQFF; cdr3_nt: TGTGCCAGCAGCAGGGGACTAGCGGGAGGGCACTCCTACAATGAGCAGTTCTTC
d_call: TRBD1; clone_size: NA; j_call: TRBJ1-2; v_call: TRBV6-5; cdr3_aa: CASSLGQGNTGYTF; cdr3_nt: TGTGCCAGCAGCCTCGGACAGGGAAATACTGGCTACACCTTC
d_call: NA; clone_size: NA; j_call: TRBJ2-7; v_call: TRBV6-5; cdr3_aa: CASSYNRDTTYEQYF; cdr3_nt: TGTGCCAGCAGTTATAACCGGGACACAACCTACGAGCAGTACTTC
d_call: TRBD1; clone_size: NA; j_call: TRBJ1-1; v_call: TRBV6-5; cdr3_aa: CASTTGGEDTEAFF; cdr3_nt: TGTGCCAGCACCACAGGGGGCGAGGACACTGAAGCTTTCTTT
d_call: NA; clone_size: NA; j_call: TRBJ1-1; v_call: TRBV28; cdr3_aa: CASSPYRATEAFF; cdr3_nt: TGTGCCAGCAGTCCTTACAGGGCCACTGAAGCTTTCTTT
d_call: NA; clone_size: NA; j_call: TRBJ2-7; v_call: TRBV11-2; cdr3_aa: CASSLSGVGGEQYF; cdr3_nt: TGTGCCAGCAGCTTATCCGGGGTGGGGGGCGAGCAGTACTTC
d_call: TRBD2; clone_size: NA; j_call: TRBJ2-1; v_call: TRBV4-3; cdr3_aa: CASSQERLASSYNEQFF; cdr3_nt: TGCGCCAGCAGCCAAGAGAGACTAGCCAGCTCCTACAATGAGCAGTTCTTC
d_call: NA; clone_size: few; j_call: TRBJ1-6; v_call: TRBV11-1; cdr3_aa: CASSFLRGGSSPLHF; cdr3_nt: TGTGCCAGCAGCTTCCTGAGAGGGGGAAGCTCACCCCTCCACTTT
d_call: TRBD2; clone_size: NA; j_call: TRBJ2-2; v_call: TRBV15; cdr3_aa: CATSRVAGAGTGELFF; cdr3_nt: TGTGCCACCAGCAGGGTAGCGGGGGCGGGAACCGGGGAGCTGTTTTTT
d_call: TRBD1; clone_size: NA; j_call: TRBJ1-1; v_call: TRBV18; cdr3_aa: CASSPTGGRTEAFF; cdr3_nt: TGTGCCAGCTCACCGACAGGGGGCAGAACTGAAGCTTTCTTT
d_call: NA; clone_size: NA; j_call: TRBJ2-2; v_call: TRBV4-2; cdr3_aa: CASSQDLVSLIGELFF; cdr3_nt: TGTGCCAGCAGCCAAGATCTGGTTAGCTTAATCGGGGAGCTGTTTTTT
d_call: NA; clone_size: once; j_call: TRBJ2-7; v_call: TRBV7-2; cdr3_aa: CASSLYREQGEQYF; cdr3_nt: TGTGCCAGCAGCTTATATCGGGAGCAAGGCGAGCAGTACTTC
d_call: NA; clone_size: NA; j_call: TRBJ1-3; v_call: TRBV30; cdr3_aa: CAWTHSGNTIYF; cdr3_nt: TGTGCCTGGACCCACTCTGGAAACACCATATATTTT
d_call: NA; clone_size: NA; j_call: TRBJ1-4; v_call: TRBV4-2; cdr3_aa: CASSQDPGGNEKLFF; cdr3_nt: TGTGCCAGCAGCCAGGACCCCGGGGGGAATGAAAAACTGTTTTTT
d_call: NA; clone_size: NA; j_call: TRBJ1-2; v_call: TRBV12-5; cdr3_aa: CASGLTGSLIEGYTF; cdr3_nt: TGTGCTAGTGGTCTCACAGGGAGCCTAATAGAGGGCTACACCTTC
d_call: NA; clone_size: NA; j_call: TRBJ1-4; v_call: TRBV28; cdr3_aa: CASSLGTSTNEKLFF; cdr3_nt: TGTGCCAGCAGTTTAGGCACATCAACTAATGAAAAACTGTTTTTT
d_call: NA; clone_size: NA; j_call: TRBJ2-3; v_call: TRBV6-6; cdr3_aa: CASSYSVADTQYF; cdr3_nt: TGTGCCAGCAGTTACTCGGTAGCAGATACGCAGTATTTT
d_call: NA; clone_size: NA; j_call: TRBJ1-2; v_call: TRBV12-3/TRBV12-4; cdr3_aa: CASSPRTDYGYTF; cdr3_nt: TGTGCCAGCAGTCCACGGACAGACTATGGCTACACCTTC
d_call: TRBD1; clone_size: once; j_call: TRBJ2-5; v_call: TRBV10-3; cdr3_aa: CAISTGTGGEGQETQYF; cdr3_nt: TGTGCCATCAGCACCGGGACAGGGGGCGAGGGGCAAGAGACCCAGTACTTC
d_call: NA; clone_size: NA; j_call: TRBJ2-6; v_call: TRBV9; cdr3_aa: CASSSRSSGANVLTF; cdr3_nt: TGTGCCAGCAGCTCACGCAGCTCTGGGGCCAACGTCCTGACTTTC
d_call: NA; clone_size: NA; j_call: TRBJ2-2; v_call: TRBV11-3; cdr3_aa: CASSQVRAGELFF; cdr3_nt: TGTGCCAGCAGCCAAGTGCGGGCCGGGGAGCTGTTTTTT
d_call: NA; clone_size: NA; j_call: TRBJ2-5; v_call: TRBV7-3; cdr3_aa: CASSLTQNPQETQYF; cdr3_nt: TGTGCCAGCAGCTTAACACAGAATCCCCAAGAGACCCAGTACTTC
d_call: NA; clone_size: NA; j_call: TRBJ2-7; v_call: TRBV7-9; cdr3_aa: CASSLVGQHYEQYF; cdr3_nt: TGTGCCAGCAGCTTAGTGGGGCAACACTACGAGCAGTACTTC
d_call: TRBD2; clone_size: NA; j_call: TRBJ2-5; v_call: TRBV4-3; cdr3_aa: CASSHYGGGTQYF; cdr3_nt: TGCGCCAGCAGCCATTACGGGGGGGGGACCCAGTACTTC
d_call: NA; clone_size: few; j_call: TRBJ1-5; v_call: TRBV7-2; cdr3_aa: CASSPRPRLGQPQHF; cdr3_nt: TGTGCCAGCAGCCCACGCCCGAGGCTGGGTCAGCCCCAGCATTTT
d_call: TRBD2; clone_size: NA; j_call: TRBJ2-3; v_call: TRBV7-9; cdr3_aa: CATQREGNTQYF; cdr3_nt: TGTGCCACGCAGCGGGAGGGGAATACGCAGTATTTT
d_call: TRBD1; clone_size: once; j_call: TRBJ2-1; v_call: TRBV9; cdr3_aa: CASSVEVGTVTYNEQFF; cdr3_nt: TGTGCCAGCAGCGTAGAGGTTGGGACAGTTACCTACAATGAGCAGTTCTTC
d_call: NA; clone_size: NA; j_call: TRBJ1-1; v_call: TRBV7-2; cdr3_aa: CASSLFSGMGTEAFF; cdr3_nt: TGTGCCAGCAGCTTATTTTCAGGGATGGGCACTGAAGCTTTCTTT
d_call: TRBD2; clone_size: NA; j_call: TRBJ2-3; v_call: TRBV29-1; cdr3_aa: CSVRPGLASDTQYF; cdr3_nt: TGCAGCGTGAGGCCCGGACTAGCATCCGATACGCAGTATTTT
d_call: NA; clone_size: NA; j_call: TRBJ1-1; v_call: TRBV19; cdr3_aa: CASSIVSMNTEAFF; cdr3_nt: TGTGCCAGTAGTATTGTCTCTATGAACACTGAAGCTTTCTTT
d_call: NA; clone_size: NA; j_call: TRBJ2-2; v_call: TRBV6-4; cdr3_aa: CASSTAPGTGELFF; cdr3_nt: TGTGCCAGCAGTACGGCACCGGGCACCGGGGAGCTGTTTTTT
d_call: TRBD2; clone_size: NA; j_call: TRBJ2-7; v_call: TRBV18; cdr3_aa: CASSPRSGLAGSYEQYF; cdr3_nt: TGTGCCAGCTCACCGCGTTCGGGACTAGCGGGGTCCTACGAGCAGTACTTC
d_call: NA; clone_size: NA; j_call: TRBJ2-5; v_call: TRBV9; cdr3_aa: CASSVRGSETQYF; cdr3_nt: TGTGCCAGCAGCGTGCGGGGATCGGAGACCCAGTACTTC
d_call: NA; clone_size: NA; j_call: TRBJ2-7; v_call: TRBV6-5; cdr3_aa: CASSYSRAGEQYF; cdr3_nt: TGTGCCAGCAGTTACTCGAGAGCTGGCGAGCAGTACTTC
d_call: NA; clone_size: NA; j_call: TRBJ2-2; v_call: TRBV18; cdr3_aa: CASSPRDITGELFF; cdr3_nt: TGTGCCAGCTCACCTCGGGACATAACCGGGGAGCTGTTTTTT